The 31 T cell receptor beta chains listed next were all sequenced from one sample in a study of blood T cell repertoires in COVID-19 (dated by TCRdb to 2020 to 2022). Library preparation was by the immunoSEQ multiplex PCR assay. This is the immuneACCESS table as TCRdb keeps it, with only in-frame sequences that have V and J called. A part of the clones is gone; compared with another copy, unresolved V genes explain less than half, and the rest is unexplained. Here the sample has about 280,000 clones; about 87% occur a single time. Clones ranked in the top ten supply 4.1% of the sample. Sequenced material: PBMCs or T cells enriched from blood (not recorded which). The receptors here all came from a woman in her 30s with acute COVID-19.

In the case of this clone: Germline and junction disagree at one end, which may indicate a read error. The chain carries TRBV5-4 and TRBJ2-3; the match to TRBD1 covers 7 bases. From germline, CDR1 is SGHNT and CDR2 YYREEE (reference sequence). This CDR3 comprises 14 residues. The CDR3 loop is CASSLGQNTDTQYF. The CDR3 DNA reads TGTGCCAGCAGTTTGGGACAGAACACAGATACGCAGTATTTT.

The chain links TRBV25-1 to TRBJ1-4, with TRBD1 matching 8 bases. Per the germline V gene, CDR1 is MGHDK and CDR2 is SYGVNS. Germline trimming cut 6 bases from V and 8 bases from J; bases unmatched to any gene: 8. This CDR3 is built from 14 residues. The chain's CDR3 is CASSLPGGIEKLFF. CDR3 nucleotides: TGTGCCAGCAGCCTCCCAGGGGGCATAGAAAAACTGTTTTTT.

Here the CDR3 reads CASSQEYGRINQPQHF. The CDR3 DNA reads TGCGCCAGCAGCCAAGAATATGGCAGGATCAATCAGCCCCAGCATTTT. The V call is TRBV4-1, the J call TRBJ1-5; D is unresolved. Trimming cost V 0 bases and J 3 bases, with 12 bases left between them. This CDR3 is built from 16 residues. The germline V gene has CDR1 MGHRA and CDR2 YSYEKL.

The V and J genes are TRBV7-9 and TRBJ1-2; the D gene is possibly TRBD1 (5 bases). There are 14 residues in the CDR3. V was trimmed by 1 base and J by 8 bases, leaving 14 bases between them. Germline loops: CDR1 SEHNR, CDR2 FQNEAQ (reference sequence). CDR3 bases: TGTGCCAGCAGCTTAGGGGAGGGACCAAAGGGCTACACCTTC. Residues: CASSLGEGPKGYTF.

The rearrangement uses TRBV28 and TRBJ1-2; 8 bases fit TRBD1. The V and J ends lost 1 base and 4 bases, in that order; junction bases with no gene match: 5. Germline loops: CDR1 MDHEN, CDR2 SYDVKM. This CDR3 comprises 15 residues. The CDR3 coding sequence is TGTGCCAGCAGTTTATCGCCCAGGGGGCTCTATGGCTACACCTTC. It yields the protein CASSLSPRGLYGYTF.

This clone was recorded only once. This chain joins TRBV10-3 and TRBJ2-6, with TRBD1 as a possible D gene (5 bases). V dropped 4 bases and J dropped 2 bases, with 12 bases sitting between them. Germline values: CDR1 ENHRY, CDR2 SYGVKD. CDR3 size: 16 residues. The CDR3 region is CAISGTTGPGANVLTF. CDR3 DNA: TGTGCCATCAGTGGGACCACAGGTCCTGGGGCCAACGTCCTGACTTTC.

The chain employs TRBV11-2 and TRBJ2-1, with 11 bases that match TRBD2. CDR1 and CDR2 (germline): SGHAT, FQNNGV. The CDR3 has 16 residues. V lost 5 bases, J lost 9 bases, and 12 bases stayed unmatched. CDR3 nucleotides: TGTGCCAGCAGCACTCGGGATAGCGGGAGGGCCCCTGAGCAGTTCTTC. It codes for CASSTRDSGRAPEQFF.

For the CDR3, the DNA is TGTGCAAGTCGCTTAGGACAGGGGGAAAGCAATCAGCCCCAGCATTTT. Protein product: CASRLGQGESNQPQHF. The chain recombines TRBV12-2 with TRBJ1-5; the D call TRBD1 from the table was never checked on the DNA. TRBV12-2 is labeled a pseudogene. This CDR3 has 16 residues.

This clone was observed once. The chain uses TRBV7-2 and TRBJ1-2, with D unresolved. From germline, CDR1 is SGHTA and CDR2 FQGNSA. The CDR3 runs 16 residues. The V end was cut by 1 base, the J end by 1 base, with 13 bases between. The CDR3 sequence: CASSLEGGGNNYGYTF. The DNA for the CDR3 is TGTGCCAGCAGCTTAGAGGGTGGCGGGAATAACTATGGCTACACCTTC.

The chain links TRBV28 to TRBJ2-3, with D tentatively TRBD2 (6 bases). The germline V and J ends were trimmed by 10 bases and 2 bases, with 16 bases remaining between them. The CDR3 spans 14 residues. CDR1 and CDR2 (germline): MDHEN, SYDVKM. Written as DNA, the CDR3 is TGTGCCAACTCGCAAGGAGGGTACACAGATACGCAGTATTTT. Amino acid sequence: CANSQGGYTDTQYF. The full variable domain, completed using reference TRBV28 and TRBJ2-3, is DVKVTQSSRYLVKRTGEKVFLECVQDMDHENMFWYRQDPGLGLRLIYFSYDVKMKEKGDIPEGYSVSREKKERFSLILESASTNQTSMYLCANSQGGYTDTQYFGPGTRLTVL.

V usage is TRBV24-1 and J usage is TRBJ2-2, with TRBD2 matching 8 bases. Germline assignment: CDR1 KGHDR and CDR2 SFDVKD. The trim removed 3 bases at V and 8 bases at J, leaving 10 bases unmatched. The CDR3 contains 16 residues. The CDR3 DNA reads as TGTGCCACCAGTGATCTTAGCGGGAAGTCATCTGGGGAGCTGTTTTTT. This sequence encodes CATSDLSGKSSGELFF.

The gene calls are TRBV12-3 or TRBV12-4 and TRBJ2-7, with TRBD1 identical over 9 bases. The V and J ends lost 8 bases and 7 bases, in that order; junction bases with no gene match: 6. The CDR3 contains 12 residues. The CDR3 sequence is CASGQGLGEQYF. The CDR3 DNA follows: TGTGCCAGCGGACAGGGGTTGGGAGAGCAGTACTTC.

This chain connects TRBV27 to TRBJ2-1; maybe TRBD2 (6 bases). There are 16 residues in the CDR3. V lost 0 bases to trimming and J lost 2 bases, with 11 bases between them. CDR1 and CDR2 (germline): MNHEY, SMNVEV (reference sequence). The DNA for the CDR3 is TGTGCCAGCAGTTTATCTGCGGGGAACCCCTACAATGAGCAGTTCTTC. Its protein is CASSLSAGNPYNEQFF.

In this sample, this clone turned up a few times. The rearrangement uses TRBV19 and TRBJ2-7; 9 bases are shared with TRBD2. V dropped 5 bases and J dropped 3; count of bases not matched to a gene: 2. The CDR3 totals 13 residues. Germline V CDR1 and CDR2: LNHDA, SQIVND (reference sequence). Written as DNA, the CDR3 is TGTGCCAGTAGTCCTAGCGGGATCTACGAGCAGTACTTC. It is translated as CASSPSGIYEQYF.

J is TRBJ2-5 and V is TRBV6-1; possibly TRBD1 for D (6 bases). Trimming removed 3 bases at V and 3 bases at J, with 11 bases between. The CDR3 contains 14 residues. Germline CDR1 MNHNS, CDR2 SASEGT. As DNA, the CDR3 is TGTGCCAGCAGTGATCCAGGGGTCGAAGAGACCCAGTACTTC. Its translation: CASSDPGVEETQYF.

The chain employs TRBV10-3 and TRBJ1-2; 9 bases fit TRBD1. In germline, CDR1 is ENHRY, CDR2 SYGVKD. The J segment lost 8 bases and the V segment lost 5 bases, leaving 6 bases of the junction unmatched. This CDR3 has 13 residues. CDR3 loop: CAISTDRGYGYTF. The CDR3, as DNA: TGTGCCATCAGTACTGACAGGGGGTACGGCTACACCTTC.

V and J are TRBV4-3 and TRBJ1-2; no clear D. The V end was cut by 4 bases, the J end by 8 bases, with 20 bases between. This CDR3 region has 15 residues. Germline-derived CDR1 and CDR2 are LGHNA and YSLEER. The CDR3 DNA reads as TGCGCCAGCAGCCCTAGCCGAGTCGCACTAGGAGGCTACACCTTC. Its protein is CASSPSRVALGGYTF.

The rearrangement links TRBV2 to TRBJ2-7, with 8 positions matching TRBD2. The CDR3 sequence is 14 residues long. The germline V gene has CDR1 SNHLY and CDR2 FYNNEI. V shed 6 bases and J 6 bases; nucleotides not matched to a gene: 10. The DNA for the CDR3 is TGTGCCAGCAGGGGGACTAGTCGTGGAGTCGAGCAGTACTTC. Its translation: CASRGTSRGVEQYF.

The CDR3 reads CASSQDWSRAGELFF. The CDR3 nucleotides are TGTGCCAGCAGCCAAGATTGGTCGAGGGCCGGGGAGCTGTTTTTT. V usage is TRBV3-1 (or the pseudogene TRBV3-2) and J usage is TRBJ2-2; D possibly corresponds to TRBD2 (5 bases). The CDR3 runs 15 residues. Looked up from germline, CDR1 is LGHDT and CDR2 is YNNKEL (reference sequence). The V end was cut by 0 bases, the J end by 6 bases, with 11 bases between.

V is TRBV10-2 and J is TRBJ2-7, with 12 nucleotides matching TRBD2. J lost 6 bases, V lost 8 bases, and 14 bases had no gene match. The germline V gene encodes CDR1 WSHSY and CDR2 SAAADI. The CDR3 has 16 residues. This chain's CDR3 is CASGNRLAGGVGEQYF. For the CDR3, the DNA is TGCGCCAGCGGAAATCGCCTAGCGGGAGGGGTAGGCGAGCAGTACTTC.

The V gene is TRBV4-3, the J gene TRBJ2-3; 8 positions agree with TRBD1. The ends lost 1 base at V and 4 bases at J; junction bases unmatched: 7. Looked up from germline, CDR1 is LGHNA and CDR2 is YSLEER. The CDR3 has 16 amino acids. CDR3 DNA: TGCGCCAGCAGCCAAGTAGCAGGGGGCATCGCAGATACGCAGTATTTT. Its translation is CASSQVAGGIADTQYF.

The CDR3, as DNA: TGCAGCGTTGAGTTAGGGACTGCAGACACAGATACGCAGTATTTT. Translating gives CSVELGTADTDTQYF. The rearrangement uses TRBV29-1 and TRBJ2-3; tentatively, D is TRBD2 (6 bases). The CDR3 contains 15 residues. Trimming stripped 3 bases from V and 2 bases from J, with 15 bases between. Germline lookup yields CDR1 SQVTM and CDR2 ANQGSEA.

Here the CDR3 DNA reads TGTGCCAGCAGCCCCCCGGTAGGACAGTCCTACGAGCAGTACTTC. Its translation: CASSPPVGQSYEQYF. The rearrangement joins TRBV5-6 to TRBJ2-7, with D possibly being TRBD1 (6 bases). The CDR3 covers 15 residues. CDR1 and CDR2 from the germline V gene are SGHDT and YYEEEE. The V and J ends lost 4 bases and 1 base respectively, with 15 bases between them.

This clone has just one count. The rearrangement joins TRBV7-2 to TRBJ1-1; D unresolved. The CDR3 contains 17 residues. Germline loops: CDR1 SGHTA, CDR2 FQGNSA. The ends were cut back, 5 bases at V and 1 base at J, with 20 bases in the middle. In DNA form, the CDR3 reads TGTGCCAGCAGCCTCATGTCCGGCACTACTAGGAACACTGAAGCTTTCTTT. As protein: CASSLMSGTTRNTEAFF. The full variable domain, in which reference TRBV7-2 and TRBJ1-1 provide the parts outside the CDR3, is GAGVSQSPSNKVTEKGKDVELRCDPISGHTALYWYRQSLGQGLEFLIYFQGNSAPDKSGLPSDRFSAERTGGSVSTLTIQRTQQEDSAVYLCASSLMSGTTRNTEAFFGQGTRLTVV.

The J gene is TRBJ1-1, the V gene TRBV7-3; the match to TRBD1 covers 7 bases. This CDR3 is built from 19 residues. Germline-derived CDR1 and CDR2 are SGHTA and FQGTGA. Trimming at V came to 1 base and at J to 3 bases, leaving 17 bases not matched to a gene. The CDR3 DNA reads as TGTGCCAGCAGCTTAAAATCGTCGGCTAGGAGCAGGGGGTACACTGAAGCTTTCTTT. Translated, it gives CASSLKSSARSRGYTEAFF.

J is TRBJ1-1 and V is TRBV2; no clear D. The germline gives CDR1 SNHLY, CDR2 FYNNEI. CDR3 length: 14 amino acids. With 6 bases removed from V and 0 bases from J, the gap between germline ends came to 11 bases. CDR3 in amino acids: CASRSTFLNTEAFF. The CDR3 DNA reads TGTGCCAGCAGGTCTACGTTCCTGAACACTGAAGCTTTCTTT.

The chain combines TRBV7-6 with TRBJ1-3, with D possibly being TRBD1 (5 bases). The CDR3 loop spans 15 amino acids. Germline values: CDR1 SGHVS, CDR2 FNYEAQ. V was cut by 5 bases and J by 2 bases, with 13 bases left in between. CDR3 nucleotides: TGTGCCAGCAGCCCGGGGGACGGAGCTGGAAACACCATATATTTT. Protein product: CASSPGDGAGNTIYF.

This sequence joins TRBV5-1 and TRBJ2-2, with D possibly being TRBD2 (5 bases). Trimming shortened V by 4 bases and J by 6 bases, and 13 bases separated the two germline ends. The length of the CDR3 is 14 residues. Germline V gives CDR1 SGHRS, CDR2 YFSETQ. Here the CDR3 reads CASSPLARPGELFF. CDR3 nucleotides: TGCGCCAGCAGCCCTCTAGCACGTCCCGGGGAGCTGTTTTTT. The whole variable domain, filled in from reference TRBV5-1 and TRBJ2-2, reads KAGVTQTPRYLIKTRGQQVTLSCSPISGHRSVSWYQQTPGQGLQFLFEYFSETQRNKGNFPGRFSGRQFSNSRSEMNVSTLELGDSALYLCASSPLARPGELFFGEGSRLTVL.

The chain is built from TRBV12-3 or TRBV12-4 and TRBJ2-1, with TRBD2 as a possible D gene (5 bases). Trimming removed 6 bases from V and 8 bases from J, with 14 bases in between. The CDR3 loop spans 13 amino acids. CDR3 sequence (DNA): TGTGCCAGCAGCTCTGAGGGAGTGGATGAGCAGTTCTTC. Its protein product is CASSSEGVDEQFF.

The chain joins TRBV7-2 to TRBJ2-2; perhaps TRBD2 as D (6 bases). The CDR3 sequence is 15 residues long. Germline CDR1 reads SGHTA; CDR2 reads FQGNSA. V was cut by 5 bases and J by 6 bases, with 16 bases left in between. CDR3 region: CASSPTRGLPGELFF. In nucleotides, the CDR3 is TGTGCCAGCAGCCCCACCCGGGGGTTGCCCGGGGAGCTGTTTTTT.

The rearrangement uses TRBV10-2 and TRBJ2-5, with 9 bases aligning to TRBD1. Trimming cost V 8 bases and J 2 bases; bases outside gene matches: 3. CDR3 length: 13 amino acids. CDR1 is WSHSY, CDR2 SAAADI, per germline. The CDR3 DNA sequence: TGCGCCAGCTTCGACAGGGGGCAAGAGACCCAGTACTTC. Its translation is CASFDRGQETQYF.